The entry that follows covers one T cell receptor beta chain sequence. Here immunoSEQ multiplex PCR was the method, and the copy in TCRdb shows in-frame clones only, minus some. The data show around 84,000 clones, about 90% seen once. This record belongs to a study of OX40 agonist ivuxolimab in advanced cancers. This receptor was taken from an adult with an advanced solid tumor such as melanoma, head and neck, liver or kidney cancer. Source: CD4+ or CD8+ T cells sorted from blood, taken in a trial of the OX40 agonist ivuxolimab.

CDR3 nucleotides: TGTGCCACCCAGGGTGGGACTGAAGCTTTCTTT. Its translation: CATQGGTEAFF. The chain recombines TRBV27 with TRBJ1-1, with D possibly being TRBD1 (5 bases). CDR1 is MNHEY and CDR2 is SMNVEV in the germline V gene (reference sequence). CDR3 length: 11 residues. V was cut by 10 bases and J by 5 bases, with 11 bases left in between.